The clone carrying this T cell receptor beta chain has ten or more counts. Quantitative 5'-RACE with molecular barcodes generated TCR beta libraries. Each CDR3 protein gets one entry after TCRdb re-called the 5' RACE reads with MiXCR. Among about 220,000 distinct CDR3 sequences listed, under 12% were seen once. This record comes from a study of CD8 T cells in ankylosing spondylitis. This sequence originates from a male donor with ankylosing spondylitis or in good health (not recorded which). The sample comprised blood, either unsorted or a sorted T cell fraction (not recorded which).

CDR3 loop: CASSSLGRVDEQFF. As DNA, the CDR3 is TGTGCCAGCAGTTCATTAGGCCGGGTCGATGAGCAGTTCTTC. This sequence joins TRBV12-3 or TRBV12-4 and TRBJ2-1; no clear D. The CDR3 covers 14 residues. V dropped 4 bases and J dropped 8 bases, with 15 bases sitting between them.